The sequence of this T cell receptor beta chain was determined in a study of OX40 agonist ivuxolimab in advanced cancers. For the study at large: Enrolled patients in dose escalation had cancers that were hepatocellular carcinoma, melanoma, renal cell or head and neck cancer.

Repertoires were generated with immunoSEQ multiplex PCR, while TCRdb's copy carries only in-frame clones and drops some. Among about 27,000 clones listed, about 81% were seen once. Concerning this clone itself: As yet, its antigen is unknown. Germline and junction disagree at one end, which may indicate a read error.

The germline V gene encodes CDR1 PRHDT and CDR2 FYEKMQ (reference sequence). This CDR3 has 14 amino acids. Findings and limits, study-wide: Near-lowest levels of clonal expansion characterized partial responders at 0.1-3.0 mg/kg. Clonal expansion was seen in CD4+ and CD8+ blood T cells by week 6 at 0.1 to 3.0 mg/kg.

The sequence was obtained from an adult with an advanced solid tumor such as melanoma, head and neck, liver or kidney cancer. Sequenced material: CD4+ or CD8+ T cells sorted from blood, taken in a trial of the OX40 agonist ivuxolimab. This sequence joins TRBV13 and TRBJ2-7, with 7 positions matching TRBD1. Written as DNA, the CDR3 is TGTGCCAGCAGCCTAGGGACAGAAGCCTACGAGCAGTACTTC. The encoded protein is CASSLGTEAYEQYF.